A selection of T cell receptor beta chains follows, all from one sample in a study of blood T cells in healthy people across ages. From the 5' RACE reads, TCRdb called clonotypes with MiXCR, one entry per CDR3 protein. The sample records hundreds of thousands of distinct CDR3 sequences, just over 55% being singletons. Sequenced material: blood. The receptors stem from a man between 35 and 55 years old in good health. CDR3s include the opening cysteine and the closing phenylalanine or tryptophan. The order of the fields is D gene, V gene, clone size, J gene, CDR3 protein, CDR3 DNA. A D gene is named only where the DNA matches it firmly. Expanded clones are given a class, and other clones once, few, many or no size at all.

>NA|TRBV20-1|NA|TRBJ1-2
CSASSFVEGFNGYTF
TGCAGTGCTAGCTCGTTTGTTGAGGGTTTTAATGGCTACACCTTC
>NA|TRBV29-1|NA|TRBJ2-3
CSAEGRLLTDTQYF
TGCAGCGCCGAGGGACGTCTACTCACAGATACGCAGTATTTT
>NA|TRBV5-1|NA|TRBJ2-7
CASSSDTTGSHNEQYF
TGCGCCAGCAGCTCAGATACGACAGGTAGTCACAATGAGCAGTACTTC
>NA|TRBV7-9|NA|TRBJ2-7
CASRGTETYEQYF
TGTGCCAGCAGGGGTACAGAGACCTACGAGCAGTACTTC
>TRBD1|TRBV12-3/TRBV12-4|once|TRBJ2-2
CASSRGQTAGELFF
TGTGCCAGCAGCCGGGGACAGACGGCCGGGGAGCTGTTTTTT
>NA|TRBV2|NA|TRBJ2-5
CASSEIGVETQYF
TGTGCCAGCAGTGAAATCGGGGTCGAGACCCAGTACTTC
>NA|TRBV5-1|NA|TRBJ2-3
CASSQVGTGRNTRYF
TGCGCCAGCAGCCAGGTTGGAACAGGGAGGAATACGCGGTATTTT
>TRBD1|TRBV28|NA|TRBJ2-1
CASSSPGQGGLNEQFF
TGTGCCAGCAGTTCCCCTGGACAGGGCGGTCTTAATGAGCAGTTCTTC
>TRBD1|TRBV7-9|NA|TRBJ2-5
CASSLPRTGGETQYF
TGTGCCAGCAGCTTACCACGGACAGGGGGAGAGACCCAGTACTTC
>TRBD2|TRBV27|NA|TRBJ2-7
CASSLVRLTSGGYEQYF
TGTGCCAGCAGCCTCGTTCGGTTGACTAGCGGGGGATACGAGCAGTACTTC
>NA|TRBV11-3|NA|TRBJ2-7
CASSNPRASYEQYF
TGTGCCAGCAGCAACCCGAGGGCCTCCTACGAGCAGTACTTC
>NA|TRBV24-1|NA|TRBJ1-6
CATSDLPAGASPLHF
TGTGCCACCAGTGACCTCCCCGCAGGCGCCTCACCCCTCCACTTT
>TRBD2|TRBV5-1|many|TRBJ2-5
CASSPGTSGQETQYF
TGTGCCAGCAGTCCCGGGACTAGCGGCCAAGAGACCCAGTACTTC
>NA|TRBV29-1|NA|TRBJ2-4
CSGDSRRAKNIQYF
TGCAGCGGCGACTCTCGGAGGGCCAAAAACATTCAGTACTTC
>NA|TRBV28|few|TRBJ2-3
CASSLPPPSAGTDTQYF
TGTGCCAGCAGTTTACCCCCGCCCTCAGCTGGCACAGATACGCAGTATTTT
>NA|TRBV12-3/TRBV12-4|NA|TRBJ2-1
CASSLQPLRDEQFF
TGTGCCAGCAGTTTACAGCCCCTTAGGGATGAGCAGTTCTTC
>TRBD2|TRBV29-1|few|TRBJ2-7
CSVVGTSGRTYEQYF
TGCAGCGTTGTGGGAACTAGCGGGCGGACCTACGAGCAGTACTTC
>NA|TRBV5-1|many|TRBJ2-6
CASSPLDYPGANVLTF
TGCGCCAGCAGCCCACTTGATTATCCTGGGGCCAACGTCCTGACTTTC
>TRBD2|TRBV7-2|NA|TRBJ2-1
CASSSAGGGTEQFF
TGTGCCAGCAGCTCCGCGGGGGGAGGAACTGAGCAGTTCTTC
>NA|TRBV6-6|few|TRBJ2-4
CASSLENAKNIQYF
TGTGCCAGCAGTTTGGAGAACGCCAAAAACATTCAGTACTTC
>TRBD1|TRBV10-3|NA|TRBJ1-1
CAIQGAGTEAFF
TGTGCCATCCAGGGGGCTGGGACTGAAGCTTTCTTT
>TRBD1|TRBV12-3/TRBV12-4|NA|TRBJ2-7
CASTLRDRGHEQYF
TGTGCCAGCACCTTGAGGGACAGGGGCCACGAGCAGTACTTC
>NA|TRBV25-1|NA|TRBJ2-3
CASSDLGLTTDTQYF
TGTGCCAGCAGTGATTTAGGTTTGACCACAGATACGCAGTATTTT
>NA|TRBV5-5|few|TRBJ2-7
CASSLVTGSYEQYF
TGTGCCAGCAGCTTGGTGACAGGTTCCTACGAGCAGTACTTC
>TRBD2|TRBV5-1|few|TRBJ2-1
CASSPLAGGSSYNEQFF
TGCGCCAGCAGCCCTCTAGCGGGAGGGAGCTCCTACAATGAGCAGTTCTTC
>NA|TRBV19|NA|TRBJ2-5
CASSTRDKKETQYF
TGTGCCAGTAGTACACGGGACAAGAAGGAGACCCAGTACTTC
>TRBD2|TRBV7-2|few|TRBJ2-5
CASSLGLALETQYF
TGTGCCAGCAGCTTAGGACTAGCGCTGGAGACCCAGTACTTC
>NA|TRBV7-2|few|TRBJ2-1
CATARQNEQFF
TGTGCCACCGCCCGCCAGAATGAGCAGTTCTTC
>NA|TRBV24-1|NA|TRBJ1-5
CATARNSNQPQHF
TGTGCCACGGCCCGCAATAGCAATCAGCCCCAGCATTTT
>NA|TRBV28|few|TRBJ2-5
CASSYNGETQYF
TGTGCCAGCAGTTACAACGGCGAGACCCAGTACTTC
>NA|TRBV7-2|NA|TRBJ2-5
CASSLVSLQETQYF
TGTGCCAGCAGCTTAGTATCCCTACAAGAGACCCAGTACTTC
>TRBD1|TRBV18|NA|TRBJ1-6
CASSPDRESPLHF
TGTGCCAGCTCACCGGACAGGGAATCACCCCTCCACTTT
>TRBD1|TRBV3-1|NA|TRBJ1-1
CASSVRQGYTEAFF
TGTGCCAGCAGCGTTCGACAGGGCTACACTGAAGCTTTCTTT
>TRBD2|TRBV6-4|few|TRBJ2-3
CASSVGPSGGADTQYF
TGTGCCAGCAGTGTGGGGCCCAGCGGGGGGGCAGATACGCAGTATTTT
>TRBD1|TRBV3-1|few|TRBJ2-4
CASSPRTGDLREQYF
TGTGCCAGCAGCCCCCGGACAGGGGATTTGCGGGAGCAGTACTTC
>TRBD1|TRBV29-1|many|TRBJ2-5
CSVPQGQGYQETQYF
TGCAGCGTGCCCCAAGGACAGGGGTACCAAGAGACCCAGTACTTC
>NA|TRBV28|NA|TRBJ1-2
CASSTPPPGANYGYTF
TGTGCCAGCAGCACACCCCCTCCAGGGGCAAACTATGGCTACACCTTC
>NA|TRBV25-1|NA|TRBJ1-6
CASSELYDISPLHF
TGTGCCAGCAGTGAACTCTACGACATTTCACCCCTCCACTTT
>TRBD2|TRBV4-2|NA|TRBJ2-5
CASSQAARKGLADQETQYF
TGTGCCAGCAGCCAAGCCGCCCGTAAGGGACTAGCGGACCAAGAGACCCAGTACTTC
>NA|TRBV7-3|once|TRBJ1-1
CASSLAGFTTEAFF
TGTGCCAGCAGCCTAGCGGGGTTCACCACTGAAGCTTTCTTT
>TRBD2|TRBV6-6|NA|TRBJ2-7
CASKGLAGDEQYF
TGTGCCAGCAAGGGACTAGCGGGCGACGAGCAGTACTTC
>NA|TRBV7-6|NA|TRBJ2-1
CASSLVARNYNEQFF
TGTGCCAGCAGCTTAGTAGCTAGAAATTACAATGAGCAGTTCTTC